This entry is about one TCR beta chain. No antigen is known for it. The record has no base qualities; no much larger clone is one base away. Its CDR3 holds 17 amino acids, cysteine through phenylalanine. Left in the record is the CDR3 DNA by itself, 51 bases read in frame from the first base. The germline ends are 19 bases apart after V is trimmed by 1 base and J by 4 bases. Taken from the germline V gene, the CDR1 and CDR2 loops are MNHNS and SASEGT. Roughly 2 micrograms of genomic DNA were extracted from cryopreserved PBMCs for TCR beta library preparation. Longitudinal blood samples from CLL patients receiving ibrutinib monotherapy were subjected to high-throughput TCR beta sequencing. The patients took part in an open-label, single-center phase 2 trial of ibrutinib monotherapy. The sample belongs to a study of cytotoxic CD8 clonotypes in ibrutinib-treated CLL (dated by TCRdb to the early 2020s). Describing the broader study: In this cohort, approximately 15 patients were treatment-naive and some 10 were relapsed/refractory, while around 17 had unmutated IGHV. Samples at response were collected after a median of roughly twelve months of treatment, with a range of roughly 6 to 40 months. Longitudinal samples were available for 26 of the 86 trial participants. An average of about 260,000 productive templates and about 100,000 productive rearrangements was obtained per sample. Partial responses were observed in 24 patients and complete responses in 2; after a median follow-up of around 68 months, remission was maintained in 14 patients and progression was observed in about twelve. Cryopreserved peripheral blood mononuclear cells were obtained before treatment, at response, and at either sustained remission or disease progression. Summary of the overall study and its limitations: Public clonotypes were rare and either shrank or stayed stable during treatment, and the rise in clonality at ibrutinib response reflected expansion of private clonotypes. Clonality increased at ibrutinib response, stayed stable in sustained remission, and fell back toward baseline at progression. Baseline clonality exceeded that of age-matched healthy donors and correlated strongly with circulating CD8+ T-cell counts. Sampling times were not matched between sustained-remission and progressing patients, and lymph node repertoires were not studied.

A MiSeq instrument was used for deep resolution sequencing, which targeted depths ranging from 1 in 1 million up to 1 in 200,000 T cells, with coverage averaging 10x for each clonotype. The immunoSEQ hsTCRB Kit was used to generate the TCR beta libraries. The source study handled its data this way. ImmunoSEQ Data Assistant and ImmunoSEQ Analyzer were used for data analysis, and V, D and J genes were assigned according to IMGT definitions. Clonality was computed as one minus normalized Shannon entropy of productive rearrangement frequencies, ranging from 0 to 1. Only overrepresented clonotypes making up at least 0.05% of each patient's repertoire were included in the public clonotype analysis. Thirteen age-matched healthy donor repertoires from immuneACCESS were used as controls for clonality. TCRdb re-hosts the immuneACCESS table, in-frame sequences only. Its copies lack some clones; in the studies checked, an unresolved V gene accounts for under half of them, and the cause for the rest is not known. The V and J calls and clone size were taken over from that table, and D and trimming were inferred from the DNA. Counted in this sample were about 6,000 clones; roughly 74% of them appeared once. Of the sample, 5% falls within the top ten clones.

This specimen was PBMCs, taken before ibrutinib treatment. This TCR derives from a human donor with chronic lymphocytic leukemia. The V gene is TRBV6-1 and the J gene is TRBJ1-1; no D gene is confidently identified. The CDR3 in this case is CASSEGATPVGSTEAFF. Here is the DNA: TGTGCCAGCAGTGAAGGGGCCACCCCGGTCGGTAGCACTGAAGCTTTCTTT.